This is a list of T cell receptor beta chains from one sample in a study of Graves' ophthalmopathy and Graves' hyperthyroidism. TCRdb redid the calling of the multiplex PCR reads with MiXCR, one entry per CDR3 protein. The repertoire consists of some 370,000 distinct CDR3 sequences, with about 18% occurring once and the leading ten covering 2.4%. Sequencing was carried out using peripheral blood. The receptors come from an adult woman with stable Graves' hyperthyroidism. Each CDR3 is given with its conserved first and last residue. Fields, in order: V gene, J gene, clone size, D gene, CDR3 protein, CDR3 DNA. The D gene is left open where the match is weak. Not all rows give a size; the values are once, few, many and, for expanded clones, a class.

>TRBV6-1|TRBJ2-5|many|-
CASSPVQETQYF
TGTGCCAGCAGTCCAGTACAAGAGACCCAGTACTTC
>TRBV4-1|TRBJ2-5|many|TRBD2
CASRRLAGGLRRGTQETQYF
TGCGCCAGCAGACGACTAGCGGGAGGGCTCCGCAGGGGGACTCAAGAGACCCAGTACTTC
>TRBV11-2|TRBJ1-2|-|-
CASSPIDRNYGYTF
TGTGCCAGCAGCCCCATCGACAGGAACTATGGCTACACCTTC
>TRBV4-1|TRBJ1-5|-|-
CASSQSDSDYSNQPQHF
TGCGCCAGCAGCCAATCGGACAGCGATTATAGCAATCAGCCCCAGCATTTT
>TRBV12-5|TRBJ1-1|many|-
CASGLFPGADTEAFF
TGTGCTAGTGGTTTGTTCCCAGGGGCCGACACTGAAGCTTTCTTT
>TRBV2|TRBJ1-5|-|-
CASTYRVGQPQHF
TGTGCCAGCACTTACAGGGTCGGTCAGCCCCAGCATTTT
>TRBV20-1|TRBJ2-7|many|-
CSASGLTSSYEQYF
TGCAGTGCCTCGGGACTCACGAGCTCCTACGAGCAGTACTTC
>TRBV7-2|TRBJ2-5|-|-
CASSPKARETQYF
TGTGCCAGCAGCCCCAAGGCCAGGGAGACCCAGTACTTC
>TRBV29-1|TRBJ2-7|many|-
CSVVSGYDSYEQYF
TGCAGCGTTGTGTCCGGGTATGATTCCTACGAGCAGTACTTC
>TRBV10-3|TRBJ1-1|-|TRBD1
CATNRQGREGTEAFF
TGTGCCACAAACCGACAGGGACGGGAGGGCACTGAAGCTTTCTTT
>TRBV7-3|TRBJ2-2|-|-
CASSLRRAGVAGELFF
TGTGCCAGCAGCTTAAGACGGGCAGGGGTCGCCGGGGAGCTGTTTTTT
>TRBV14|TRBJ1-2|many|-
CASSQGAVNYGYTF
TGTGCCAGCAGCCAAGGGGCAGTTAACTATGGCTACACCTTC
>TRBV4-1|TRBJ2-7|few|-
CASSQEDPSSYEQYF
TGCGCCAGCAGCCAAGAAGATCCGAGCTCCTACGAGCAGTACTTC
>TRBV19|TRBJ1-5|many|TRBD1
CASSLQGDRYNQPQHF
TGTGCCAGTAGTCTTCAAGGGGACAGGTATAATCAGCCCCAGCATTTT
>TRBV4-2|TRBJ2-7|many|-
CASSQDGRTYEQYF
TGTGCCAGCAGCCAAGATGGACGGACCTACGAGCAGTACTTC
>TRBV18|TRBJ2-3|few|-
CASSPVESTDTQYF
TGTGCCAGCTCACCAGTCGAGAGCACAGATACGCAGTATTTT
>TRBV6-1|TRBJ2-4|many|-
CASSRSGRLAKNIQYF
TGTGCCAGCAGTCGTAGCGGAAGACTAGCCAAAAACATTCAGTACTTC
>TRBV11-2|TRBJ1-2|-|-
CASSLEGGLGGYTF
TGTGCCAGCAGCTTAGAAGGAGGGCTGGGCGGCTACACCTTC
>TRBV2|TRBJ1-5|many|-
CASSESRQNNQPQHF
TGTGCCAGCAGTGAATCCCGACAGAACAATCAGCCCCAGCATTTT
>TRBV7-2|TRBJ1-5|many|-
CASSLVGGPAGNQPQHF
TGTGCCAGCAGCTTAGTAGGGGGGCCGGCGGGCAATCAGCCCCAGCATTTT
>TRBV29-1|TRBJ2-4|-|-
CSVEVTAENIQYF
TGCAGCGTTGAGGTTACAGCGGAAAACATTCAGTACTTC
>TRBV10-3|TRBJ1-1|many|TRBD1
CAITKATGSTEAFF
TGTGCCATCACCAAAGCGACAGGGAGTACTGAAGCTTTCTTT
>TRBV4-2|TRBJ2-2|many|-
CASSLLALESNTGELFF
TGTGCCAGCAGCCTTTTAGCGCTAGAATCGAACACCGGGGAGCTGTTTTTT
>TRBV7-8|TRBJ1-2|many|-
CASSLALRAGYTF
TGTGCCAGCAGCTTAGCACTAAGGGCTGGCTACACCTTC